These T cell receptor beta chains were read from a single sample in a study of blood T cell repertoires in COVID-19. The assay was immunoSEQ multiplex PCR, and TCRdb's table has in-frame clones only and misses some. Here the sample spans over 300,000 clones, approximately 88% being singletons. The sample comprised peripheral blood. The source is a middle-aged man with acute or convalescent COVID-19. Each CDR3 is given with its conserved first and last residue. D genes are given only for firm matches. Only part of the rows carry a size: once, few, many, or a class if the clone is expanded.

J: TRBJ1-4
V: TRBV6-5
size: -
D: TRBD1
DNA: TGTGCCAGCTTGCGGGACAGGGGCTTGGGTGAAAAACTGTTTTTT
CDR3: CASLRDRGLGEKLFF

J: TRBJ2-1
V: TRBV4-2
size: -
D: -
DNA: TGTGCCAGCAGTCCTCCGCCAAGAGAGGTAAATGAGCAGTTCTTC
CDR3: CASSPPPREVNEQFF

J: TRBJ1-3
V: TRBV9
size: -
D: -
DNA: TGTGCCAGCAGCCGACTCTCTGGAAACACCATATATTTT
CDR3: CASSRLSGNTIYF

J: TRBJ2-2
V: TRBV7-7
size: -
D: TRBD1
DNA: TGTGCTAGCAGCTTAGCAGGGGGTAGCACCGGGGAGCTGTTTTTT
CDR3: CASSLAGGSTGELFF

J: TRBJ2-1
V: TRBV7-9
size: -
D: TRBD2
DNA: TGTGCCAGCAGCTTAGCGGCTAGCGGGAGTGCTGAGCAGTTCTTC
CDR3: CASSLAASGSAEQFF

J: TRBJ2-7
V: TRBV28
size: -
D: -
DNA: TGTGCCAGCAGTTTAGCATCCTACTACGAGCAGTACTTC
CDR3: CASSLASYYEQYF

J: TRBJ1-6
V: TRBV10-3
size: -
D: TRBD1
DNA: TGTGCCATCAGTGGGGGACAGGGGGCTGGTCCACCCCTCCACTTT
CDR3: CAISGGQGAGPPLHF

J: TRBJ2-7
V: TRBV30
size: -
D: TRBD2
DNA: TGTGCCTGGGGGGGGGATTTTTACGAGCAGTACTTC
CDR3: CAWGGDFYEQYF

J: TRBJ1-2
V: TRBV28
size: -
D: -
DNA: TGTGCCAGCAGCTACCGCGGGCAGCTTCCTAACTATGGCTACACCTTC
CDR3: CASSYRGQLPNYGYTF

J: TRBJ2-3
V: TRBV29-1
size: -
D: TRBD1
DNA: TGCAGCGTGGAGGGGGGACAGGGGCCAACAGATACGCAGTATTTT
CDR3: CSVEGGQGPTDTQYF

J: TRBJ1-5
V: TRBV6-1
size: few
D: TRBD1
DNA: TGTGCCAGCAGTGCCCAAATGACAGGGACTGAACAGCCCCAGCATTTT
CDR3: CASSAQMTGTEQPQHF

J: TRBJ2-3
V: TRBV4-3
size: -
D: -
DNA: TGCGCCAGCAGCCAAGATCTGGGGGGTACGCAGTATTTT
CDR3: CASSQDLGGTQYF

J: TRBJ2-6
V: TRBV9
size: -
D: TRBD2
DNA: TGTGCCAGCAGCGAGGGATCCGGGGGGGCGCGGGGGGCCAACGTCCTGACTTTC
CDR3: CASSEGSGGARGANVLTF

J: TRBJ1-6
V: TRBV7-6
size: -
D: TRBD1
DNA: TGTGCCAGCAGCGCGGGACAGAACCTGCCCTCCGCCCTCCACTTT
CDR3: CASSAGQNLPSALHF

J: TRBJ2-7
V: TRBV9
size: -
D: TRBD1
DNA: TGTGCCAGCAGCGTAGGACAGGGTCTCTACGAGCAGTACTTC
CDR3: CASSVGQGLYEQYF

J: TRBJ1-5
V: TRBV6-1
size: -
D: -
DNA: TGTGCCAGTTCCCCTGGACAGACACGATTTTTGGGGCATTTT
CDR3: CASSPGQTRFLGHF

J: TRBJ2-1
V: TRBV7-2
size: -
D: TRBD2
DNA: TGTGCCAGCAGCTTAGAAGCCCTAGCGGGGGGGCGTGAGCAGTTCTTC
CDR3: CASSLEALAGGREQFF

J: TRBJ1-2
V: TRBV19
size: few
D: TRBD1
DNA: TGTGCCAGTAGTCGACAGGGGGACTATGGCTACACCTTC
CDR3: CASSRQGDYGYTF

J: TRBJ1-5
V: TRBV15
size: -
D: -
DNA: TGTGCCACCAGCAGAGATCGGGGGAATCAGCCCCAGCATTTT
CDR3: CATSRDRGNQPQHF

J: TRBJ1-1
V: TRBV10-3
size: -
D: TRBD1
DNA: TGTGCCATCAGGGCGACAGGGGGCAGGACTGAAGCTTTCTTT
CDR3: CAIRATGGRTEAFF

J: TRBJ2-1
V: TRBV18
size: -
D: TRBD1
DNA: TGTGCCAGCTCACCAGCAACAGGGGTCCCTTACAATGAGCAGTTCTTC
CDR3: CASSPATGVPYNEQFF

J: TRBJ2-3
V: TRBV27
size: -
D: -
DNA: TGTGCCAGCAGTTCCCGGACTGGCACAGATACGCAGTATTTT
CDR3: CASSSRTGTDTQYF

J: TRBJ1-2
V: TRBV2
size: few
D: -
DNA: TGTGCCAGCAGGCCCGGGGATAACTATGGCTACACCTTC
CDR3: CASRPGDNYGYTF

J: TRBJ2-7
V: TRBV6-2/TRBV6-3
size: -
D: TRBD1
DNA: TGTGCCAGCAGTCAGACAGGGGGCTTCTACGAGCAGTACTTC
CDR3: CASSQTGGFYEQYF

J: TRBJ2-5
V: TRBV18
size: -
D: -
DNA: TGTGCCAGCTCACTCTCTGAAGAGACCCAGTACTTC
CDR3: CASSLSEETQYF

J: TRBJ1-6
V: TRBV9
size: -
D: -
DNA: TGTGCCAGCAGCGTAAATGTGCAGGGAGGGAATTCACCCCTCCACTTT
CDR3: CASSVNVQGGNSPLHF

J: TRBJ2-5
V: TRBV5-4
size: once
D: TRBD2
DNA: TGTGCCAGCAGCTTGGAGCGGGAGCGGAAGACCCAGTACTTC
CDR3: CASSLERERKTQYF

J: TRBJ2-7
V: TRBV19
size: -
D: TRBD2
DNA: TGTGCCAGTAGTATACAGGGCGGGAGTAAGGACTTC
CDR3: CASSIQGGSKDF

J: TRBJ1-4
V: TRBV30
size: -
D: -
DNA: TGTGCCTGGGGGAGGGCGGCCCCCAATGAAAAACTGTTTTTT
CDR3: CAWGRAAPNEKLFF

J: TRBJ2-1
V: TRBV7-3
size: -
D: TRBD2
DNA: TGTGCCAGCAGCCCCAGGACTAGCGGGAGGGCCTTCGATTCCAATGAGCAGTTCTTC
CDR3: CASSPRTSGRAFDSNEQFF

J: TRBJ1-5
V: TRBV2
size: -
D: -
DNA: TGTGCCAGCAGTCCACAGCCAGTAAGCAATCAGCCCCAGCATTTT
CDR3: CASSPQPVSNQPQHF